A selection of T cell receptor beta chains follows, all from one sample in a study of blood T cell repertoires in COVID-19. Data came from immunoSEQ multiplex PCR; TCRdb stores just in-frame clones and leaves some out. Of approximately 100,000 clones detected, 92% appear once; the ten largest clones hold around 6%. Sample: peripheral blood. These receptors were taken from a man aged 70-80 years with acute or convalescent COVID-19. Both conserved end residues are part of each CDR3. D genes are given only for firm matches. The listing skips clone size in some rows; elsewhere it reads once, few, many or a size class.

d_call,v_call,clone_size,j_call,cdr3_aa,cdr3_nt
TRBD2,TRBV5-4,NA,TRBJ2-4,CASSLGGTSGNIQYF,TGTGCCAGCAGCTTGGGTGGGACTAGCGGAAACATTCAGTACTTC
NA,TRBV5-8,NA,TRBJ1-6,CASSGWYGHENSPLHF,TGTGCCAGCAGCGGCTGGTACGGACACGAAAATTCACCCCTCCACTTT
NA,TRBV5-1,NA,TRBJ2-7,CASSGANSYEQYF,TGCGCCAGCAGCGGGGCTAACTCCTACGAGCAGTACTTC
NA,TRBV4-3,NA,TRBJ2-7,CASSQVSSGSYEQYF,TGCGCCAGCAGCCAAGTTTCGTCAGGCTCCTACGAGCAGTACTTC
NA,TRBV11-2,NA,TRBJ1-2,CASSDAGSLYGYTF,TGTGCCAGCAGCGATGCGGGCAGTCTCTATGGCTACACCTTC
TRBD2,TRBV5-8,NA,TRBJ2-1,CASSLGRLASEQFF,TGTGCCAGCAGCTTGGGTCGACTAGCGAGTGAGCAGTTCTTC
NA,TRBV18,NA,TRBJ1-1,CASSPRDDVKEAFF,TGTGCCAGCTCCCCTCGGGATGACGTAAAGGAAGCTTTCTTT
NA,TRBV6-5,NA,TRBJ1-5,CASSQGERQPQHF,TGTGCCAGCAGTCAGGGTGAGAGACAGCCCCAGCATTTT
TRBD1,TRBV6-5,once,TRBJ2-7,CAIRLGQSSYEQYF,TGTGCCATCCGATTGGGACAGAGTTCCTACGAGCAGTACTTC
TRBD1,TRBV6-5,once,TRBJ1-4,CASSTDRRNEKLFF,TGTGCCAGCAGTACGGACAGGAGAAATGAAAAACTGTTTTTT
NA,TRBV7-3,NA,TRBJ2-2,CASTDRTGELFF,TGTGCCAGCACCGATCGGACCGGGGAGCTGTTTTTT